The rows below give T cell receptor beta chains drawn from one sample of a study of T cells in localized non-small cell lung cancer. Some clones are missing from TCRdb's copy, which holds only in-frame ones; the method was immunoSEQ multiplex PCR. In the table there are thousands of clones, roughly 40% of which are singletons. Sequencing used normal lung tissue next to the tumor, obtained before any cancer treatment. The receptors derive from a woman aged 40-69 years with stage I lung adenocarcinoma. Each CDR3 is given with its conserved first and last residue.

v_call	j_call	cdr3_aa
TRBV19	TRBJ1-5	CASSVESSQPQHF
TRBV6-8	TRBJ2-5	CASSLERGGETQYF
TRBV28	TRBJ1-5	CASSSPGGLQPQHF
TRBV19	TRBJ1-2	CASSPSGIYGYTF
TRBV18	TRBJ1-1	CASSPRGGWDTEAFF
TRBV9	TRBJ2-1	CASSRRLAGGHNEQFF
TRBV19	TRBJ2-7	CASSPLIGYEQYF
TRBV29-1	TRBJ2-1	CSVGQVYNEQFF
TRBV29-1	TRBJ1-2	CSVDQGGQGKGYTF
TRBV10-3	TRBJ2-1	CAISESSGVAGANEQFF
TRBV5-1	TRBJ1-1	CASSKSPEEGTEAFF
TRBV6-8	TRBJ2-2	CASSQPPGQGAGELFF
TRBV4-1	TRBJ2-5	CASSPSGSETQYF
TRBV28	TRBJ1-1	CASSLSVAGNTEAFF
TRBV11-3	TRBJ2-1	CASSKLQGSYNEQFF
TRBV18	TRBJ1-1	CASSPNQNTEAFF
TRBV11-1	TRBJ2-7	CASSTGTSGTNEQYF
TRBV23-1	TRBJ2-3	CASSPQGGVLTDTQYF